The 8 T cell receptor beta chains listed next were all sequenced from one sample in a study of blood T cells in healthy people across ages. The second PCR ran about 6 to 12 cycles with a sample-barcoded 5' primer and J-beta primers. TCRdb ran MiXCR on the 5' RACE reads and lists one entry per CDR3 protein. Of about 1.6 million distinct CDR3 sequences in the sample, about 32% are singletons; the top ten hold 10% to 12%. The specimen was blood. Source of these receptors: a woman between 25 and 40 years old in good health.

The chain combines TRBV20-1 with TRBJ2-2; TRBD1 might be the D (6 bases). Germline CDR1 reads DFQATT; CDR2 reads SNEGSKA (reference sequence). The CDR3 has 15 amino acids. Trimming removed 6 bases from V and 1 base from J, with 15 bases in between. The CDR3 reads CSAETGKRNTGELFF. CDR3 in DNA: TGCAGTGCGGAAACAGGGAAGCGGAACACCGGGGAGCTGTTTTTT.

The CDR3 reads CSVARGDKQETQYF. DNA of the CDR3: TGCAGTGTTGCGCGGGGGGATAAACAAGAGACCCAGTACTTC. The chain is built from TRBV20-1 and TRBJ2-5, with TRBD2 identical over 8 bases. V was clipped by 7 bases and J by 2 bases; unmatched bases: 9. The CDR3 is 14 amino acids. Germline assignment: CDR1 DFQATT and CDR2 SNEGSKA (reference sequence).

The chain joins TRBV6-1 to TRBJ2-1; 10 bases fit TRBD1. The germline V gene has CDR1 MNHNS and CDR2 SASEGT. Germline trimming cut 4 bases from V and 9 bases from J; bases unmatched to any gene: 12. The CDR3 totals 16 residues. CDR3 residues: CASSAQPGQGSSEQFF. The CDR3 coding sequence is TGTGCCAGCAGTGCTCAACCGGGACAGGGGAGTAGTGAGCAGTTCTTC.

For this clonotype: At one boundary the junction diverges from the germline segment, which might be a read error. The CDR3 nucleotides read TGCGTCAGCAGCTTGGAAGAAGACACTAACTATGGCTACACCTTC. It is translated as CVSSLEEDTNYGYTF. This chain links TRBV5-1 with TRBJ1-2; D unclear. Germline CDR1 and CDR2: SGHRS and YFSETQ. The CDR3 is 15 amino acids.

This clonotype was counted between two and nine times. V gene TRBV6-5 combines with J gene TRBJ1-5; D gene ambiguous. The CDR3 totals 12 residues. Germline values: CDR1 MNHEY, CDR2 SVGAGI. Between the trimmed V and J ends, which lost 4 bases and 9 bases, there was a span of 10 bases. The CDR3 is CASSSSAGPQHF. CDR3 bases: TGTGCCAGCAGTTCCTCGGCCGGGCCCCAGCATTTT.

This chain connects TRBV7-2 to TRBJ2-5; possible D gene TRBD1, 7 bases. Germline CDR1 SGHTA, CDR2 FQGNSA. Trimming left V 6 bases short and J 5 bases short, with 22 bases between. This CDR3 is built from 16 residues. The CDR3 protein is CASSRGVRDRKETQYF. Here the CDR3 DNA reads TGTGCCAGCAGTCGCGGGGTCCGGGACAGAAAGGAGACCCAGTACTTC. Drawing the rest from reference TRBV7-2 and TRBJ2-5, the complete variable domain is GAGVSQSPSNKVTEKGKDVELRCDPISGHTALYWYRQSLGQGLEFLIYFQGNSAPDKSGLPSDRFSAERTGGSVSTLTIQRTQQEDSAVYLCASSRGVRDRKETQYFGPGTRLLVL.

Regarding this clonotype: At one boundary the junction diverges from the germline segment, which might be a read error. The chain links TRBV4-1 to TRBJ2-6, with 9 bases fitting TRBD2. The CDR3 is made up of 16 amino acids. Germline lookup yields CDR1 MGHRA and CDR2 YSYEKL. CDR3 coding DNA: TGCGCCAGCAGCGCGGGACTAGCTACTGGGGCCAACGCCCTGACTTTC. Its translation is CASSAGLATGANALTF.

This clonotype has just a few counts. The J gene is TRBJ2-6, the V gene TRBV5-1; 8 bases agree with TRBD1. The ends lost 6 bases at V and 4 bases at J; junction bases unmatched: 6. Germline CDR1 reads SGHRS; CDR2 reads YFSETQ. This CDR3 spans 15 amino acids. The CDR3 spells CASTPTGEGANVLTF. The DNA of the CDR3 is TGCGCCAGCACGCCGACAGGGGAAGGGGCCAACGTCCTGACTTTC.